A selection of T cell receptor beta chains follows, all from one sample in a study of OX40 agonist ivuxolimab in advanced cancers. Libraries were prepared by immunoSEQ multiplex PCR; TCRdb keeps only in-frame clonotypes and omits some of them. The sample holds some 100,000 clones, about nine tenths seen once. The sample here was CD4+ or CD8+ T cells sorted from blood, taken in a trial of the OX40 agonist ivuxolimab. These receptors were collected from an adult with an advanced solid tumor such as melanoma, head and neck, liver or kidney cancer. CDR3s include the opening cysteine and the closing phenylalanine or tryptophan. The D gene is left open where the match is weak. Clone size is given for some rows only: seen once, a few or many times, or a class if the clone is expanded.

V: TRBV28
length: 14
D: .
J: TRBJ1-3
size: .
DNA: TGTGCCAGCAGACCTCCTGGGAGTGGAAACACCATATATTTT
CDR3: CASRPPGSGNTIYF

V: TRBV5-1
length: 15
D: TRBD2
J: TRBJ2-7
size: .
DNA: TGCGCCAGCAGCTTGGGAGCGGGAGTAAACTACGAGCAGTACTTC
CDR3: CASSLGAGVNYEQYF

V: TRBV23-1
length: 15
D: .
J: TRBJ1-5
size: once
DNA: TGCGCCAGCAGCTCTCGAAGAAATAGCAATCAGCCCCAGCATTTT
CDR3: CASSSRRNSNQPQHF

V: TRBV15
length: 14
D: .
J: TRBJ2-7
size: .
DNA: TGTGCCACCAGCACCAGGGGAAGCTTACTAGAGCAGTACTTC
CDR3: CATSTRGSLLEQYF

V: TRBV5-4
length: 16
D: TRBD2
J: TRBJ2-5
size: few
DNA: TGTGCCAGCAGCTTGGGAATAGCGGGAGTTCAAGAGACCCAGTACTTC
CDR3: CASSLGIAGVQETQYF

V: TRBV5-8
length: 15
D: .
J: TRBJ2-5
size: .
DNA: TGTGCCAGCAGACATAGACAGGGAGGGAAAGAGACCCAGTACTTC
CDR3: CASRHRQGGKETQYF

V: TRBV28
length: 16
D: TRBD1
J: TRBJ2-3
size: .
DNA: TGTGCCAGCAGTTTTAGGGGACAGGGGATCACAGATACGCAGTATTTT
CDR3: CASSFRGQGITDTQYF

V: TRBV6-5
length: 14
D: .
J: TRBJ2-5
size: .
DNA: TGTGCCAGCAGTCGCCCCGGGACACAAGAGACCCAGTACTTC
CDR3: CASSRPGTQETQYF

V: TRBV6-5
length: 15
D: TRBD1
J: TRBJ1-1
size: .
DNA: TGTGCCAGCAGTGCTCCGGGACAGGGACGCACTGAAGCTTTCTTT
CDR3: CASSAPGQGRTEAFF

V: TRBV16
length: 13
D: .
J: TRBJ1-6
size: once
DNA: TGTGCCAGCAGCCAATTTCAGGTATCACCCCTCCACTTT
CDR3: CASSQFQVSPLHF

V: TRBV12-2
length: 17
D: .
J: TRBJ1-4
size: .
DNA: TGTGCAAGTCGCTCAAGACGGGGGTCCTCAACTAATGAAAAACTGTTTTTT
CDR3: CASRSRRGSSTNEKLFF

V: TRBV4-3
length: 15
D: .
J: TRBJ1-4
size: .
DNA: TGCGCCAGCAGCCAATTCAAGCAGCTGAATGAAAAACTGTTTTTT
CDR3: CASSQFKQLNEKLFF

V: TRBV7-3
length: 18
D: TRBD1
J: TRBJ1-1
size: .
DNA: TGTGCCAGCAGCTTCCCAGACAGGGGTAAGGCGATGAACACTGAAGCTTTCTTT
CDR3: CASSFPDRGKAMNTEAFF

V: TRBV28
length: 12
D: .
J: TRBJ2-7
size: .
DNA: TGTGCCAGTAGGGGCCTTAGCGACGAGCAGTACTTC
CDR3: CASRGLSDEQYF

V: TRBV7-8
length: 14
D: TRBD1
J: TRBJ1-3
size: .
DNA: TGTGCCAGCAGTTGGGACAGTCGTGGAAACACCATATATTTT
CDR3: CASSWDSRGNTIYF

V: TRBV5-4
length: 15
D: .
J: TRBJ2-2
size: .
DNA: TGTGCCAGCAGTCCCGGGACCGAGGCCACCGGGGAGCTGTTTTTT
CDR3: CASSPGTEATGELFF

V: TRBV28
length: 12
D: .
J: TRBJ1-1
size: .
DNA: TGTGCCAGCGCCGGGAGCGACACTGAAGCTTTCTTT
CDR3: CASAGSDTEAFF

V: TRBV9
length: 15
D: .
J: TRBJ2-3
size: .
DNA: TGTGCCAGCAGTAGGGACGGAGGGCGGACAGATACGCAGTATTTT
CDR3: CASSRDGGRTDTQYF

V: TRBV7-6
length: 14
D: .
J: TRBJ1-3
size: .
DNA: TGTGCCAGCAGCCCTGGGACACGGGGAAACACCATATATTTT
CDR3: CASSPGTRGNTIYF

V: TRBV19
length: 14
D: TRBD1
J: TRBJ2-7
size: .
DNA: TGTGCCAGTAGCCTCCGGGACAGAAGACACGAGCAGTACTTC
CDR3: CASSLRDRRHEQYF

V: TRBV6-1
length: 13
D: .
J: TRBJ2-7
size: .
DNA: TGTGCCAGCAGTGTCGACAGTCCCTACGAGCAGTACTTC
CDR3: CASSVDSPYEQYF

V: TRBV23-1
length: 15
D: .
J: TRBJ1-1
size: .
DNA: TGCGCCAGCAGTCAATCTGGCAGGGAAAACACTGAAGCTTTCTTT
CDR3: CASSQSGRENTEAFF

V: TRBV14
length: 14
D: .
J: TRBJ1-5
size: .
DNA: TGTGCCAGCAGCCAAACAGGACGTAATCAGCCCCAGCATTTT
CDR3: CASSQTGRNQPQHF

V: TRBV11-3
length: 17
D: TRBD1
J: TRBJ2-1
size: once
DNA: TGTGCCAGCAGCTCCGACGGGGGGTACAGGGGGCATAGTGAGCAGTTCTTC
CDR3: CASSSDGGYRGHSEQFF

V: TRBV4-3
length: 14
D: .
J: TRBJ2-1
size: .
DNA: TGCGCCAGCAGCCAAGAACTGCGTTACAATGAGCAGTTCTTC
CDR3: CASSQELRYNEQFF

V: TRBV2
length: 14
D: .
J: TRBJ2-3
size: .
DNA: TGTGCCAGCAGTGAAAGCGTGCGCACAGATACGCAGTATTTT
CDR3: CASSESVRTDTQYF